This TCR beta chain appears in the sequencing data of a study of graft-versus-host responses after intestinal transplantation. Measured with immunoSEQ multiplex PCR; TCRdb has only the in-frame clones, and not every one. This sample has more than 60,000 clones, with 80% to 95% found just once. Germline V gene sequence: CDR1 LGHNT, CDR2 FRNRAP. Trimming removed 6 bases at V and 4 bases at J, with 4 bases between. This CDR3 region has 11 residues. This clone was counted once. Its target is unknown. Sequencing used unstimulated CD8+ T cells sorted from spleen or lymph node cells, obtained before intestinal transplant. The receptor was isolated from a human donor who received an intestinal transplant. The chain couples TRBV12-5 to TRBJ1-3; D ambiguous. The CDR3 bases are TGTGCTAGTGGCCTAGGAAACACCATATATTTT. Amino acid sequence: CASGLGNTIYF. The full variable domain, its missing parts supplied by reference TRBV12-5 and TRBJ1-3, is DARVTQTPRHKVTEMGQEVTMRCQPILGHNTVFWYRQTMMQGLELLAYFRNRAPLDDSGMPKDRFSAEMPDATLATLKIQPSEPRDSAVYFCASGLGNTIYFGEGSWLTVV.